This T cell receptor (beta chain) stems from a study of blood T cell repertoires in COVID-19. About the research overall: The United States, Italy and Spain were the sources of the acute and convalescent COVID-19 samples. From T cells, B-cell-depleted T cells, or PBMCs came the material, which was cDNA or gDNA.

In the original processing: The assay estimated nucleated cells by amplifying reference gene primers. Sequenced by immunoSEQ multiplex PCR; TCRdb stores in-frame clones only, minus some. Clonal size and the V and J genes are those of that table, whereas D and trimming came from the DNA. This table holds 200,000 to 300,000 clones, approximately 85% found once. This CDR3 region has 14 residues. V lost 4 bases to trimming and J lost 8 bases, with 17 bases between them. Germline values: CDR1 SNHLY, CDR2 FYNNEI. Material for sequencing was peripheral blood. The sequence was obtained from a woman in her fifties or sixties with active or convalescent COVID-19. The chain employs TRBV2 and TRBJ1-2; D might be TRBD1 (5 bases). This CDR3 is CASSAPPGGGGYTF. DNA for the CDR3: TGTGCCAGCAGTGCTCCCCCGGGGGGAGGAGGCTACACCTTC.